This T cell receptor beta chain was sequenced in a study of early T cells in non-severe SARS-CoV-2 infection. Germline V gene data show CDR1 as SGDLS and CDR2 as YYNGEE. The CDR3 length is 13 residues. V gave up 0 bases and J gave up 5 bases, with 8 bases separating them. Via MiXCR, TCRdb re-called the 5' RACE reads, giving one row per CDR3 protein. The repertoire includes roughly 56,000 distinct CDR3 sequences, roughly 13% of them detected once, and roughly 9.1% sits in the top ten. This clonotype was seen at least ten times. This TCR derives from an adult who was a healthcare worker with PCR-confirmed SARS-CoV-2 infection or an uninfected control (not recorded which). The chain is built from TRBV9 and TRBJ1-1; D is ambiguous. The sample consisted of whole blood. CDR3 amino acids: CASSVEAGTEAFF. The CDR3 DNA follows: TGTGCCAGCAGCGTAGAGGCCGGAACTGAAGCTTTCTTT.